A single sample is the source of the 19 T cell receptor beta chains below, sequenced in a study of human T cells and chemical hapten exposure. Time point here: patch test 1, 2 weeks after DPC sensitization. Treatment defined: therapeutic diphenylcyclopropenone sensitization with weekly scalp DPC. TCRdb independently ran MiXCR on the RACE reads; one entry per CDR3 protein. The data contain 180,000 or so distinct CDR3 sequences, 13% to 15% of them singletons. Sequenced material: whole blood, taken in connection with sensitization to the hapten diphenylcyclopropenone (DPC). These receptor sequences come from a woman in her twenties or thirties with alopecia areata. Some clones in this sample may be carry-over from other donors' samples.

The rearrangement links TRBV5-1 to TRBJ2-3, with 7 bases matching TRBD2. Germline CDR1 SGHRS, CDR2 YFSETQ. V lost 4 bases, J lost 3 bases, and 8 bases stayed unmatched. This CDR3 is built from 15 residues. The CDR3 DNA reads as TGCGCCAGCAGCCCCTGGGACTATAGGACAGATACGCAGTATTTT. Protein: CASSPWDYRTDTQYF.

This clonotype showed up many times. The rearrangement joins TRBV9 to TRBJ2-2; no clear D gene. CDR3 size: 13 residues. Germline-derived CDR1 and CDR2 are SGDLS and YYNGEE. Trimming took off 3 bases at V and 1 base at J, with 4 bases between the two ends. The chain's CDR3 is CASSAENTGELFF. CDR3 bases: TGTGCCAGCAGCGCCGAGAACACCGGGGAGCTGTTTTTT.

The sample holds a few counts of this clonotype. The V gene is TRBV29-1, the J gene TRBJ2-3; the D gene is possibly TRBD1 (5 bases). Germline V gene lookup returns CDR1 SQVTM and CDR2 ANQGSEA. V was shortened by 1 base and J by 6 bases, with 20 bases between the two germline ends. The CDR3 contains 16 residues. The CDR3 DNA is TGCAGCGTTGAAGGAACTACAGGAGCCTTTGGTGATACGCAGTATTTT. It yields the protein CSVEGTTGAFGDTQYF.

In its sample, this clonotype was seen a few times. The chain uses TRBV29-1 and TRBJ1-1; TRBD1 might be the D (6 bases). CDR1 and CDR2 from the germline V gene are SQVTM and ANQGSEA. The CDR3 has 15 amino acids. V dropped 4 bases and J dropped 4 bases, with 19 bases sitting between them. The CDR3 bases are TGCAGCGTTGGTTTGCGGGGGGCATGGGGCACTGAAGCTTTCTTT. Translating it yields CSVGLRGAWGTEAFF.

This clonotype was counted a single time. The J gene is TRBJ1-4, the V gene TRBV18; no reliable D call. Germline V gene data show CDR1 as KGHSH and CDR2 as LQKENI. Trimming removed 5 bases from V and 7 bases from J, with 14 bases in between. CDR3 size: 14 residues. CDR3: CASSSGGLGEKLFF. The CDR3 nucleotides are TGTGCCAGCTCATCAGGAGGGCTGGGTGAAAAACTGTTTTTT.

The chain uses TRBV3-1 and TRBJ1-2; no firm D call. The V and J ends lost 1 base and 7 bases respectively, with 7 bases between them. The germline V gene encodes CDR1 LGHDT and CDR2 YNNKEL (reference sequence). This CDR3 is 12 amino acids long. The chain's CDR3 is CASSQGQIGYTF. The CDR3 DNA reads TGTGCCAGCAGCCAAGGCCAAATTGGCTACACCTTC.

The rearrangement links TRBV12-3 or TRBV12-4 to TRBJ1-1; D is perhaps TRBD1 (6 bases). The ends were cut back, 7 bases at V and 0 bases at J, with 12 bases in the middle. This CDR3 region has 14 residues. CDR3 in amino acids: CASNGQNLNTEAFF. The CDR3, as DNA: TGTGCCAGCAACGGACAGAACTTGAACACTGAAGCTTTCTTT.

This clonotype was seen at least ten times. The chain recombines TRBV11-2 with TRBJ2-2; D not certain. V lost 0 bases to trimming and J lost 0 bases, with 14 bases between them. Germline CDR1 and CDR2: SGHAT and FQNNGV. The CDR3 loop spans 18 amino acids. CDR3 DNA sequence: TGTGCCAGCAGCTTAGATCCGCCGTCGAGCCCGAACACCGGGGAGCTGTTTTTT. Protein sequence: CASSLDPPSSPNTGELFF. The whole variable domain, filled in from reference TRBV11-2 and TRBJ2-2, reads EAGVAQSPRYKIIEKRQSVAFWCNPISGHATLYWYQQILGQGPKLLIQFQNNGVVDDSQLPKDRFSAERLKGVDSTLKIQPAKLEDSAVYLCASSLDPPSSPNTGELFFGEGSRLTVL.

The sample holds one count of this clonotype. J is TRBJ2-7 and V is TRBV9; tentative D call: TRBD1 (6 bases). Germline CDR1 reads SGDLS; CDR2 reads YYNGEE. V was clipped by 3 bases and J by 1 base, with 11 bases between them. The length of the CDR3 is 14 residues. CDR3 in amino acids: CASSAGTPSYEQYF. CDR3 bases: TGTGCCAGCAGCGCCGGGACACCTTCCTACGAGCAGTACTTC.

The chain combines TRBV5-1 with TRBJ2-2; D gene unclear. There are 14 residues in the CDR3. Germline assignment: CDR1 SGHRS and CDR2 YFSETQ. With 2 bases removed from V and 4 bases from J, the gap between germline ends came to 9 bases. As DNA, the CDR3 is TGCGCCAGCAGCTTAAACGGCGTCACCGGGGAGCTGTTTTTT. Its protein is CASSLNGVTGELFF.

The J gene is TRBJ2-5, the V gene TRBV28; 8 bases are a match to TRBD1. The CDR3 sequence is 15 residues long. The V gene's germline CDR1 is MDHEN and CDR2 SYDVKM. Losses at the gene ends were 5 bases for V and 4 bases for J; bases not matched to a gene: 9. The CDR3 here is CASSPRAGGRETQYF. In DNA form, the CDR3 reads TGTGCCAGCAGTCCAAGAGCAGGGGGCAGAGAGACCCAGTACTTC.

This clonotype was recorded at least ten times. V usage is TRBV29-1 and J usage is TRBJ2-2; D possibly corresponds to TRBD2 (6 bases). The CDR3 sequence is 14 residues long. V lost 6 bases and J 0 bases, leaving 11 bases between the germline ends. The V gene's germline CDR1 is SQVTM and CDR2 ANQGSEA. CDR3 sequence reads: CSVFGGTNTGELFF. DNA of the CDR3: TGCAGCGTCTTTGGAGGGACGAACACCGGGGAGCTGTTTTTT.

The table lists this clonotype with a few counts. The germline gene is not matched at one end of the junction; a read error may be the cause. The chain has TRBV12-3 or TRBV12-4 and TRBJ1-2; perhaps TRBD1 as D (6 bases). This CDR3 contains 12 residues. CDR3 in amino acids: CASNLQGNGYTF. The CDR3 DNA reads TGTGCCAGCAATTTACAGGGAAATGGCTACACCTTC.

The chain recombines TRBV18 with TRBJ1-5, with 10 bases lining up with TRBD1. The CDR3 is 15 residues long. CDR1 and CDR2 from the germline V gene are KGHSH and LQKENI. V trimming: 5 bases; J trimming: 7 bases; junction bases outside the gene matches: 8. Written as DNA, the CDR3 is TGTGCCAGCTCAACGGGACAGGGGAAAGGGCAGCCCCAGCATTTT. This codes for CASSTGQGKGQPQHF. Complete variable domain (other parts from reference TRBV18 and TRBJ1-5): NAGVMQNPRHLVRRRGQEARLRCSPMKGHSHVYWYRQLPEEGLKFMVYLQKENIIDESGMPKERFSAEFPKEGPSILRIQQVVRGDSAAYFCASSTGQGKGQPQHFGDGTRLSIL.

This rearrangement joins TRBV5-1 to TRBJ2-5; a possible D gene is TRBD1 (5 bases). The CDR3 spans 12 residues. Per the germline V gene, CDR1 is SGHRS and CDR2 is YFSETQ. V dropped 1 base and J dropped 5 bases, with 6 bases sitting between them. Here the CDR3 reads CASSLSGETQYF. CDR3 coding DNA: TGCGCCAGCAGCTTGTCAGGGGAGACCCAGTACTTC.

The genes are TRBV7-2 and TRBJ1-1; no clear D. Germline CDR1 is SGHTA and CDR2 is FQGNSA. This CDR3 has 14 residues. V lost 5 bases and J 4 bases, leaving 14 bases between the germline ends. CDR3 in amino acids: CASSRISLGTEAFF. The DNA for the CDR3 is TGTGCCAGCAGCCGAATCTCCCTCGGCACTGAAGCTTTCTTT.

This clonotype was observed a few times. V and J are TRBV4-2 and TRBJ1-3; unclear D gene. CDR3 length equals 14 residues. V was clipped by 0 bases and J by 6 bases, with 9 bases between them. Germline values: CDR1 LGHNA, CDR2 YNFKEQ. The CDR3 spells CASSQDLSVNTIYF. In DNA form, the CDR3 reads TGTGCCAGCAGCCAAGATCTTTCCGTAAACACCATATATTTT.

This CDR3 is CASSPALSGANVLTF. For the CDR3, the DNA is TGTGCCAGCAGCCCAGCCCTCTCTGGGGCCAACGTCCTGACTTTC. J is TRBJ2-6 and V is TRBV7-6; D call uncertain. CDR3 length: 15 residues. CDR1 is SGHVS, CDR2 FNYEAQ, per germline. The V end was cut by 5 bases, the J end by 0 bases, with 8 bases between.

This clonotype was counted a few times. The V call is TRBV20-1, the J call TRBJ2-7; TRBD2 aligns across 9 bases. This CDR3 has 13 amino acids. The germline V gene has CDR1 DFQATT and CDR2 SNEGSKA (reference sequence). The junction had 1 base not matched to a gene; V was cut back by 1 base and J by 3 bases. The CDR3 bases are TGCAGTGCTAGAGGACTAGCGGTCTACGAGCAGTACTTC. It is translated as CSARGLAVYEQYF.